The 24 T cell receptor beta chains below all came from one sample that was sequenced in a study of T cell clonotyping in hematopoietic cell transplantation. The protocol was immunoSEQ multiplex PCR, while the TCRdb copy is restricted to in-frame clones and leaves out a portion. The sample holds 5,000 to 7,000 clones, 80% to 90% seen once. Time point given: recipient sample about 28 days before transplant, after cytoreduction. The specimen comprised peripheral blood mononuclear cells, sampled before stem cell transplant. The source of these receptors is a man in his 60s with acute myeloid leukemia. Some clones in this sample may be carry-over from other donors' samples.

This chain uses TRBV6-1 with TRBJ2-6, with TRBD1 identical over 9 bases. This CDR3 region has 15 residues. In germline, CDR1 is MNHNS, CDR2 SASEGT. J was trimmed by 4 bases and V by 7 bases; bases with no gene match: 5. CDR3 amino acids: CASIRDRAGANVLTF. The CDR3 region has the DNA TGTGCCAGCATTAGGGACAGGGCCGGGGCCAACGTCCTGACTTTC.

This clone was seen only once. This chain connects TRBV15 to TRBJ1-4; no clear D gene. CDR1 and CDR2 (germline): LNHNV, YYDKDF (reference sequence). V was clipped by 3 bases and J by 7 bases, with 6 bases between them. The CDR3 has 12 amino acids. CDR3 DNA: TGTGCCACCAGCAGGGATGGTGAAAAACTGTTTTTT. Translated: CATSRDGEKLFF. Full variable domain (missing parts from reference TRBV15 and TRBJ1-4): DAMVIQNPRYQVTQFGKPVTLSCSQTLNHNVMYWYQQKSSQAPKLLFHYYDKDFNNEADTPDNFQSRRPNTSFCFLDIRSPGLGDTAMYLCATSRDGEKLFFGSGTQLSVL.

This chain connects TRBV18 to TRBJ1-6; D not certain. The CDR3 contains 15 residues. V lost 2 bases and J lost 7, with 12 bases in between. The germline gives CDR1 KGHSH, CDR2 LQKENI. The CDR3 spells CASSPGGLWNSPLHF. The CDR3 DNA sequence: TGTGCCAGCTCACCAGGAGGGCTATGGAATTCACCCCTCCACTTT.

This chain links TRBV7-2 with TRBJ1-3; perhaps TRBD1 as D (5 bases). The CDR3 covers 15 residues. Between the trimmed V and J ends, which lost 2 bases and 2 bases, there was a span of 10 bases. Germline CDR1 is SGHTA and CDR2 is FQGNSA. The CDR3 DNA follows: TGTGCCAGCAGCTTACGGGAGACAGCTGGAAACACCATATATTTT. It translates to CASSLRETAGNTIYF.

V is TRBV7-9 and J is TRBJ1-2; the D is unclear. CDR3 length: 13 residues. Trimming stripped 3 bases from V and 8 bases from J, with 13 bases between. Germline-derived CDR1 and CDR2 are SEHNR and FQNEAQ (reference sequence). The CDR3 region is CASSFIPRAGYTF. The CDR3 nucleotides read TGTGCCAGCAGCTTTATCCCCCGGGCCGGCTACACCTTC.

V is TRBV7-6 and J is TRBJ2-3, with D perhaps matching TRBD1 (5 bases). CDR3 length: 15 amino acids. Between the trimmed V and J ends, which lost 5 bases and 2 bases, there was a span of 14 bases. Germline V gene data show CDR1 as SGHVS and CDR2 as FNYEAQ. The CDR3 DNA reads TGTGCCAGCAGCCGAGGACAACGCTTCACAGATACGCAGTATTTT. It yields the protein CASSRGQRFTDTQYF.

This chain uses TRBV6-5 with TRBJ2-1, with TRBD1 matching 8 bases. Germline V gives CDR1 MNHEY, CDR2 SVGAGI. Germline trimming cut 2 bases from V and 2 bases from J; bases unmatched to any gene: 2. This CDR3 contains 15 residues. The CDR3 DNA sequence: TGTGCCAGCAGTTACGACAGGGGCCCCTACAATGAGCAGTTCTTC. This translates into CASSYDRGPYNEQFF.

The gene calls are TRBV19 and TRBJ2-2; TRBD2 aligns across 11 bases. With V trimmed by 3 bases and J by 3 bases, 6 bases remained unmatched. From germline, CDR1 is LNHDA and CDR2 SQIVND (reference sequence). The CDR3 is made up of 17 amino acids. CDR3 sequence: CASSIRSGRAYTGELFF. The CDR3 DNA reads as TGTGCCAGTAGTATCCGTAGCGGGAGGGCCTACACCGGGGAGCTGTTTTTT.

The rearrangement uses TRBV29-1 and TRBJ2-3, with 9 nucleotides matching TRBD2. CDR3 size: 15 residues. Trimming cost V 3 bases and J 1 base; bases outside gene matches: 5. Germline CDR1 and CDR2: SQVTM and ANQGSEA. Here the CDR3 DNA reads TGCAGCGTTGAGGTCGGGACTAGCCGCACAGATACGCAGTATTTT. It codes for CSVEVGTSRTDTQYF.

This clone occurred once. The chain joins TRBV6-5 to TRBJ2-7; D possibly corresponds to TRBD1 (6 bases). CDR1 and CDR2 (germline): MNHEY, SVGAGI. The CDR3 runs 13 residues. V dropped 6 bases and J dropped 1 base, with 10 bases sitting between them. CDR3 nucleotide sequence: TGTGCCAGCAGGAGGGGGATGTCCTACGAGCAGTACTTC. Its translation: CASRRGMSYEQYF.

This clone was found a few times. The chain joins TRBV6-5 to TRBJ2-7; 9 nucleotides line up with TRBD1. CDR1 is MNHEY, CDR2 SVGAGI, per germline. The V and J ends lost 4 bases and 7 bases, in that order; junction bases with no gene match: 11. The CDR3 is 15 residues long. The CDR3 reads CASSSPGQGTGEQYF. CDR3 coding DNA: TGTGCCAGCAGTTCGCCGGGACAGGGTACGGGGGAGCAGTACTTC.

The chain links TRBV30 to TRBJ1-2; D is perhaps TRBD1 (6 bases). V lost 4 bases and J lost 4, with 13 bases in between. This CDR3 contains 13 residues. Germline V gene lookup returns CDR1 GTSNPN and CDR2 SVGIG (reference sequence). In nucleotides, the CDR3 is TGTGCCTGGACAAGGGACACTATCTATGGCTACACCTTC. As protein: CAWTRDTIYGYTF.

This clone occurred once. The chain combines TRBV5-1 with TRBJ2-1; D remains unclear. Per the germline V gene, CDR1 is SGHRS and CDR2 is YFSETQ. V lost 2 bases to trimming and J lost 10 bases, with 7 bases between them. The CDR3 is made up of 11 amino acids. CDR3 in DNA: TGCGCCAGCAGCTTTCTCGGGGAGCAGTTCTTC. As protein: CASSFLGEQFF.

The CDR3 region is CASSSGQGRDYGYTF. CDR3 nucleotides: TGTGCCAGCAGCTCTGGACAGGGGAGGGACTATGGCTACACCTTC. The chain couples TRBV5-5 to TRBJ1-2; 9 bases map to TRBD1. Germline V gives CDR1 SGHKS, CDR2 YYEKEE (reference sequence). This CDR3 spans 15 amino acids. Trimming at V came to 3 bases and at J to 3 bases, leaving 6 bases not matched to a gene. Filled out from reference TRBV5-5 and TRBJ1-2, the complete variable domain reads DAGVTQSPTHLIKTRGQQVTLRCSPISGHKSVSWYQQVLGQGPQFIFQYYEKEERGRGNFPDRFSARQFPNYSSELNVNALLLGDSALYLCASSSGQGRDYGYTFGSGTRLTVV.

The V call is TRBV2, the J call TRBJ1-1; perhaps TRBD1 as D (6 bases). V lost 6 bases to trimming and J lost 1 base, with 12 bases between them. Germline loops: CDR1 SNHLY, CDR2 FYNNEI. This CDR3 comprises 14 residues. The CDR3 protein is CASSPQGPNTEAFF. In nucleotides, the CDR3 is TGTGCCAGCAGCCCACAGGGACCGAACACTGAAGCTTTCTTT.

This clone turned up a few times. This sequence joins TRBV9 and TRBJ1-4; D gene ambiguous. This CDR3 region has 14 residues. The V gene's germline CDR1 is SGDLS and CDR2 YYNGEE. Trimming removed 3 bases at V and 7 bases at J, with 13 bases between. CDR3 amino acids: CASSERSRSEKLFF. In nucleotides, the CDR3 is TGTGCCAGCAGCGAGAGGTCGAGGTCTGAAAAACTGTTTTTT.

This chain links TRBV9 with TRBJ2-7, with D maybe TRBD2 (6 bases). V lost 5 bases and J 0 bases, leaving 15 bases between the germline ends. There are 15 residues in the CDR3. Per germline, CDR1 SGDLS and CDR2 YYNGEE. CDR3 sequence: CASRISGEASYEQYF. CDR3 nucleotides: TGTGCCAGCAGGATCTCGGGGGAGGCCTCCTACGAGCAGTACTTC.

The chain carries TRBV18 and TRBJ2-7, with D maybe TRBD1 (6 bases). Germline V gene lookup returns CDR1 KGHSH and CDR2 LQKENI. V lost 3 bases and J lost 2, with 8 bases in between. This CDR3 has 13 residues. The CDR3 DNA is TGTGCCAGCTCACCGACAGGAACCTACGAGCAGTACTTC. Its protein product is CASSPTGTYEQYF.

In its sample, this clone was seen once. The chain couples TRBV5-1 to TRBJ2-1; TRBD1 agrees at 8 bases. Germline CDR1 and CDR2: SGHRS and YFSETQ. The CDR3 extends over 14 amino acids. After removal of 4 bases from V and 4 bases from J, the junction contained 4 bases not matched to a gene. CDR3 amino acids: CASSGGQGYNEQFF. Here the CDR3 DNA reads TGCGCCAGCAGCGGCGGACAGGGTTACAATGAGCAGTTCTTC.

The chain couples TRBV11-3 to TRBJ2-3; possibly TRBD2 for D (6 bases). The CDR3 is 14 amino acids. V was shortened by 1 base and J by 3 bases, with 8 bases between the two germline ends. Germline V CDR1 and CDR2: SGHNT, YENEEA. CDR3 coding DNA: TGTGCCAGCAGCTTAGGAGCGGGTACAGATACGCAGTATTTT. Translation gives CASSLGAGTDTQYF. The full variable domain, completed using reference TRBV11-3 and TRBJ2-3, is EAGVVQSPRYKIIEKKQPVAFWCNPISGHNTLYWYLQNLGQGPELLIRYENEEAVDDSQLPKDRFSAERLKGVDSTLKIQPAELGDSAVYLCASSLGAGTDTQYFGPGTRLTVL.

This sequence joins TRBV5-4 and TRBJ2-7; TRBD2 aligns across 8 bases. Per the germline V gene, CDR1 is SGHNT and CDR2 is YYREEE (reference sequence). The CDR3 loop spans 14 amino acids. J gave up 5 bases and V 0 bases, and 4 bases lay outside the gene matches. This CDR3 is CASSLAGGRNEQYF. The CDR3 nucleotides are TGTGCCAGCAGCTTGGCGGGAGGGCGGAACGAGCAGTACTTC.

This chain's CDR3 is CASSSLYTGEETQYF. Written as DNA, the CDR3 is TGTGCCAGCTCATCTCTCTATACAGGGGAGGAGACCCAGTACTTC. The rearrangement uses TRBV18 and TRBJ2-5; 7 bases line up with TRBD1. CDR3 length equals 15 residues. Germline loops: CDR1 KGHSH, CDR2 LQKENI. After removal of 5 bases from V and 5 bases from J, the junction contained 11 bases not matched to a gene. The complete variable domain, with remaining parts taken from reference TRBV18 and TRBJ2-5, reads NAGVMQNPRHLVRRRGQEARLRCSPMKGHSHVYWYRQLPEEGLKFMVYLQKENIIDESGMPKERFSAEFPKEGPSILRIQQVVRGDSAAYFCASSSLYTGEETQYFGPGTRLLVL.

J is TRBJ2-3 and V is TRBV5-1; TRBD1 aligns across 7 bases. The trim removed 4 bases at V and 2 bases at J, leaving 4 bases unmatched. The CDR3 sequence is 14 residues long. The germline gives CDR1 SGHRS, CDR2 YFSETQ. The CDR3 reads CASSPGQPTDTQYF. CDR3 bases: TGCGCCAGCAGCCCGGGACAGCCCACAGATACGCAGTATTTT. Full variable domain (rest looked up from reference TRBV5-1 and TRBJ2-3): KAGVTQTPRYLIKTRGQQVTLSCSPISGHRSVSWYQQTPGQGLQFLFEYFSETQRNKGNFPGRFSGRQFSNSRSEMNVSTLELGDSALYLCASSPGQPTDTQYFGPGTRLTVL.

The chain is built from TRBV27 and TRBJ2-7, with 8 bases fitting TRBD1. CDR1 and CDR2 (germline): MNHEY, SMNVEV (reference sequence). V was pared by 4 bases and J by 4 bases, with 3 bases of the junction left unmatched. The CDR3 contains 13 residues. CDR3 sequence reads: CASSSRGPYEQYF. The CDR3, as DNA: TGTGCCAGCAGTTCCAGGGGGCCATACGAGCAGTACTTC.